These 26 T cell receptor beta chains were sequenced from one sample in a study of tumor-infiltrating lymphocytes in primary liver carcinoma. Investigators took RNA and DNA out together from 20-30 mg of unsorted bulk tissue. A primer in the constant region served to generate TCR beta cDNA from 500 to 600 ng of total RNA. Three nested multiplex PCR rounds, a slightly modified ARM-PCR, produced the libraries for TCR beta. Researchers ran the first two PCR rounds for roughly 11 cycles each with TRBV1-TRBV30 forward primers and a C-beta reverse primer. TCRdb reanalysed the multiplex PCR reads using MiXCR and keeps one entry per CDR3 protein. The sample has about 110,000 distinct CDR3 sequences; less than 80% are singletons. Specimen: liver tumor tissue from sampling region 1. The subset: tumor region T1, superior pole. The receptors were sampled from a woman aged 55-70 years with primary liver carcinoma and hepatitis B virus infection.

Worth noting for this clonotype: Sequence at one end of the junction differs from germline and may be a read error. The V gene is TRBV11-2, the J gene TRBJ2-4; D perhaps matches TRBD2 (6 bases). Looked up from germline, CDR1 is SGHAT and CDR2 is FQNNGV. The length of the CDR3 is 14 residues. The CDR3 protein is CTSSLATSKNIQYF. CDR3 nucleotide sequence: TGTACCAGCAGCCTAGCGACAAGTAAAAACATTCAGTACTTC.

In this sample, this clonotype turned up a few times. V gene TRBV28 combines with J gene TRBJ2-5; D possibly corresponds to TRBD1 (5 bases). Germline V gene lookup returns CDR1 MDHEN and CDR2 SYDVKM. CDR3 length: 15 residues. Trimming stripped 2 bases from V and 6 bases from J, with 16 bases between. As DNA, the CDR3 is TGTGCCAGCAGTTTACTTGACAGATCTTTGCAGACCCAGTACTTC. This sequence encodes CASSLLDRSLQTQYF.

This chain uses TRBV6-5 with TRBJ1-1; no clear D gene. The CDR3 length is 15 residues. V gave up 2 bases and J gave up 2 bases, with 12 bases separating them. Looked up from germline, CDR1 is MNHEY and CDR2 is SVGAGI. DNA of the CDR3: TGTGCCAGCAGTTACGCGTTGACGGGAAACACTGAAGCTTTCTTT. This sequence encodes CASSYALTGNTEAFF.

Notes on this clonotype: A much larger clone sits a single nucleotide away, making a read error possible. The rearrangement joins TRBV6-5 to TRBJ2-4, with D possibly TRBD2 on 5 matching bases. Germline V CDR1 and CDR2: MNHEY, SVGAGI. This CDR3 has 13 residues. V dropped 4 bases and J dropped 9 bases, with 13 bases sitting between them. CDR3 region: CASSSGKGSIQYF. The CDR3, as DNA: TGTGCCAGCAGTTCGGGGAAAGGAAGCATTCAGTACTTC.

Note on this clonotype: A much larger clone differs by one base, so this may be a read error. This chain joins TRBV29-1 and TRBJ2-1, with D possibly TRBD2 on 6 matching bases. The germline gives CDR1 SQVTM, CDR2 ANQGSEA. This CDR3 region has 16 residues. The CDR3 loop is CNIVDPTGANYNEQFF. In nucleotides, the CDR3 is TGCAACATCGTTGACCCGACGGGAGCGAACTACAATGAGCAGTTCTTC.

Note on this clonotype: It may be a read error: a sequence one base away is much more abundant. The rearrangement links TRBV5-6 to TRBJ2-1; 10 bases are shared with TRBD2. Germline lookup yields CDR1 SGHDT and CDR2 YYEEEE. CDR3 length equals 15 residues. The CDR3 nucleotides are TGTGCCAGCAGCTTGGGCCGACTAGCGGGCAATGAGCAGCTCTTC. Its protein product is CASSLGRLAGNEQLF.

As regards this clonotype: One end of the junction does not line up with germline, which may come from a read error. This chain links TRBV4-1 with TRBJ1-1, with D possibly matching TRBD1 (5 bases). CDR1 and CDR2 (germline): MGHRA, YSYEKL. The CDR3 sequence is 14 residues long. The CDR3 DNA is TGCGCCATCAGCCAAGGGCAACTGGGGACCGAAGCTTTCTTT. It translates to CAISQGQLGTEAFF.

This clonotype was seen a handful of times. V and J are TRBV5-1 and TRBJ2-4; D gene ambiguous. The germline CDR1 and CDR2 sequences are SGHRS and YFSETQ. The CDR3 spans 17 residues. The V end lost 2 bases, the J end lost 1 base, and 16 bases lay between the germline ends. In nucleotides, the CDR3 is TGCGCCAGCAGCTTATCTACAAGTGATGCGGCCAAAAACATTCAGTACTTC. Protein sequence: CASSLSTSDAAKNIQYF.

Concerning this clonotype: A junction end diverges from the germline sequence, so it may reflect a read error. The rearrangement links TRBV5-1 to TRBJ2-1, with D perhaps TRBD1 or TRBD2 (7 bases each). The germline gives CDR1 SGHRS, CDR2 YFSETQ. This CDR3 contains 17 residues. In DNA, the CDR3 is TGCCCCAGCAGACAGGGATTCAGACTAGCAGCGGGAAATGAGCAGTCCTTC. This sequence encodes CPSRQGFRLAAGNEQSF.

Many counts were recorded for this clonotype. V is TRBV28 and J is TRBJ1-1; D is ambiguous. The CDR3 runs to 13 residues. From germline, CDR1 is MDHEN and CDR2 SYDVKM. V was shortened by 7 bases and J by 0 bases, with 9 bases between the two germline ends. In DNA, the CDR3 is TGTGCCAGCACGAACCGGATGAACACTGAAGCTTTCTTT. Translated: CASTNRMNTEAFF.

This clonotype was seen many times. The CDR3 region has the DNA TGTGCCAGCAGTCTAGTACTAGTATCGGACACAGATACGCAGTATTTT. Encoded protein: CASSLVLVSDTDTQYF. The V call is TRBV28, the J call TRBJ2-3; possibly TRBD2 for D (5 bases). This CDR3 contains 16 residues. From germline, CDR1 is MDHEN and CDR2 SYDVKM. V was pared by 5 bases and J by 2 bases, with 17 bases between.

The genes are TRBV14 and TRBJ2-4; 7 bases fit TRBD2. Germline V lookup: CDR1 SGHDN, CDR2 FVKESK. The CDR3 is 15 amino acids. J lost 2 bases, V lost 4 bases, and 5 bases had no gene match. The CDR3 region is CASSPAGDSKNIQYF. In DNA, the CDR3 is TGTGCCAGCAGCCCCGCGGGGGACTCCAAAAACATTCAGTACTTC. The whole variable domain, filled in from reference TRBV14 and TRBJ2-4, reads EAGVTQFPSHSVIEKGQTVTLRCDPISGHDNLYWYRRVMGKEIKFLLHFVKESKQDESGMPNNRFLAERTGGTYSTLKVQPAELEDSGVYFCASSPAGDSKNIQYFGAGTRLSVL.

The table lists this clonotype with many counts. The chain uses TRBV4-2 and TRBJ2-2; 14 bases are shared with TRBD2. The germline gives CDR1 LGHNA, CDR2 YNFKEQ. The CDR3 is made up of 16 amino acids. The junction had 3 bases not matched to a gene; V was cut back by 3 bases and J by 6 bases. In DNA, the CDR3 is TGTGCCAGCAGCCAGGGACTAGCGGGAGCAGCCGGGGAGCTGTTTTTT. Translation: CASSQGLAGAAGELFF.

As to this clonotype: A much larger clone differs from this one at a single base, so this may be a read error. The chain links TRBV12-3 or TRBV12-4 to TRBJ2-7; D is undetermined. This CDR3 contains 15 residues. CDR3 DNA: TGTGTCAGCAGCCCAACAGACGGATCCTCCTACGAGCAGTACTTC. As protein: CVSSPTDGSSYEQYF.

This clonotype was detected ten times or more. The chain carries TRBV6-5 and TRBJ2-6; tentative D call: TRBD2 (5 bases). CDR3 size: 15 residues. Germline V gives CDR1 MNHEY, CDR2 SVGAGI. With 10 bases removed from V and 1 base from J, the gap between germline ends came to 14 bases. CDR3 residues: CATNLGVSGANVLTF. The DNA of the CDR3 is TGTGCCACTAACCTCGGGGTTTCTGGGGCCAACGTCCTGACTTTC.

The count of this clonotype is one. One end of the junction is discordant with germline, which a read error may explain. The genes are TRBV11-2 and TRBJ1-2; perhaps TRBD1 as D (5 bases). This CDR3 contains 13 residues. Germline loops: CDR1 SGHAT, CDR2 FQNNGV. The CDR3 DNA reads TGTGCCAGCACTTCCGGGACGGAATATGACTACATCTTC. Translated: CASTSGTEYDYIF.

Points on this clonotype: Relative to the germline gene, one junction end is altered; a read error may explain this. The chain has TRBV6-5 and TRBJ2-7, with D perhaps matching TRBD2 (5 bases). The CDR3 has 13 amino acids. Per germline, CDR1 MNHEY and CDR2 SVGAGI. The CDR3 is CTSSRPHGSEQYF. CDR3 sequence (DNA): TGTACCAGCAGCCGCCCTCATGGGAGCGAACAGTACTTC.

This chain joins TRBV30 and TRBJ1-4; D perhaps matches TRBD1 (6 bases). Germline CDR1 GTSNPN, CDR2 SVGIG (reference sequence). V was trimmed by 2 bases and J by 7 bases, leaving 14 bases between them. The CDR3 covers 14 residues. CDR3 loop: CAWSRQGMVEKLFF. The CDR3 DNA reads as TGTGCCTGGAGTCGTCAGGGGATGGTTGAAAAACTGTTTTTT.

Details on this clonotype: At one end the junction does not follow the germline gene, possibly because of a read error. The rearrangement links TRBV29-1 to TRBJ2-3; D unresolved. The end of the DNA fits TRBJ1-5 better, so the J call may be wrong. The CDR3 length is 13 residues. Germline V gene lookup returns CDR1 SQVTM and CDR2 ANQGSEA. The CDR3 is CSVDGGGTDTQHF. For the CDR3, the DNA is TGTAGCGTTGACGGTGGAGGCACAGATACGCAGCATTTT.

This clonotype came up many times. The genes are TRBV29-1 and TRBJ1-2, with 8 bases lining up with TRBD1. This CDR3 comprises 17 residues. J was trimmed by 2 bases and V by 3 bases; bases with no gene match: 14. The germline V gene has CDR1 SQVTM and CDR2 ANQGSEA. The CDR3 reads CSVDPRTGSRENYGYTF. Here the CDR3 DNA reads TGCAGCGTTGATCCTCGGACAGGGAGTCGAGAAAACTATGGCTACACCTTC.

This clonotype was observed at least ten times. The chain has TRBV29-1 and TRBJ1-2; D is ambiguous. Germline CDR1 and CDR2: SQVTM and ANQGSEA. This CDR3 has 10 residues. Trimming pared 5 bases from V and 8 bases from J, leaving 9 bases between. CDR3 loop: CSVQREGYTF. For the CDR3, the DNA is TGCAGCGTTCAAAGAGAGGGCTACACCTTC.

The chain links TRBV28 to TRBJ2-5, with 10 bases matching TRBD1. The CDR3 is made up of 15 amino acids. The trim removed 2 bases at V and 5 bases at J, leaving 5 bases unmatched. Germline CDR1 and CDR2: MDHEN and SYDVKM. CDR3 sequence (DNA): TGTGCCAGCAGTTTACCGACAGGGGGCTGGGAGACCCAGTACTTC. Amino acid sequence: CASSLPTGGWETQYF.

This clonotype was picked up many times. DNA for the CDR3: TGTGCCAGCAGCCTGGGACAGGAAATCTATGGCTACACCTTC. This translates into CASSLGQEIYGYTF. This sequence joins TRBV5-4 and TRBJ1-2, with TRBD1 identical over 8 bases. Unmatched junction bases numbered 6, after V lost 4 bases and J lost 4 bases. This CDR3 region has 14 residues. CDR1 and CDR2 (germline): SGHNT, YYREEE (reference sequence).

The genes are TRBV5-6 and TRBJ1-1; D call uncertain. V gave up 2 bases and J gave up 2 bases, with 4 bases separating them. This CDR3 is built from 12 residues. Germline V gene lookup returns CDR1 SGHDT and CDR2 YYEEEE. The CDR3 region has the DNA TGTGCCAGCAGCTTAGACAACACTGAAGCTTTCTTT. Translating gives CASSLDNTEAFF.

The chain couples TRBV12-3 or TRBV12-4 to TRBJ1-2; D uncertain. V was clipped by 4 bases and J by 3 bases, with 15 bases between them. The CDR3 consists of 15 residues. The CDR3 sequence: CASSSDKGSHYGYTF. The DNA of the CDR3 is TGTGCCAGCAGTTCAGACAAAGGCAGCCACTATGGCTACACCTTC.

Note on this clonotype: A junction boundary mismatches the germline segment, possibly from a read error. V gene TRBV6-6 combines with J gene TRBJ2-2, with TRBD2 matching over 7 bases. The CDR3 is made up of 15 amino acids. CDR1 is MNHNY and CDR2 is SVGAGI in the germline V gene (reference sequence). The CDR3 nucleotides read TGTGCCAGCAGGGGGGGGGACTTAAACATCGGGGAGCTGTTTTTC. Its translation: CASRGGDLNIGELFF.